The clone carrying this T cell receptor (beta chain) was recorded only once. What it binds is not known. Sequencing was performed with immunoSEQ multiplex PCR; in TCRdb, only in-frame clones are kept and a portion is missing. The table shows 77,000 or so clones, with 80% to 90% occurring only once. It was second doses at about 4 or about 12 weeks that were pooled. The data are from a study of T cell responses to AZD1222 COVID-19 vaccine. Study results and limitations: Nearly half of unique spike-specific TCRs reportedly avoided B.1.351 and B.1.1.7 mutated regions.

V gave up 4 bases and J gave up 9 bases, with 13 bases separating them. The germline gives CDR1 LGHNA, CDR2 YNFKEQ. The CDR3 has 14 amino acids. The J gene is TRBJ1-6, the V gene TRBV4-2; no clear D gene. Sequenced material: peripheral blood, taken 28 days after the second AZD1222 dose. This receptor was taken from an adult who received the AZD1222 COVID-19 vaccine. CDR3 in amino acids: CASSRAEGGSPLHF. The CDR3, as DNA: TGTGCCAGCAGCCGAGCGGAGGGTGGTTCACCCCTCCACTTT.